The rows below give T cell receptor beta chains drawn from one sample of a study of OX40 agonist ivuxolimab in advanced cancers. The repertoire was sequenced with immunoSEQ multiplex PCR; TCRdb's copy has only in-frame clones and lacks some. The table has more than 65,000 clones, about nine tenths seen once. The specimen was CD4+ or CD8+ T cells sorted from blood, collected in a trial of the OX40 agonist ivuxolimab. These receptors were collected from an adult with an advanced solid tumor such as melanoma, head and neck, liver or kidney cancer. Each CDR3 is given with its conserved first and last residue. Each record gives: J gene, V gene, D gene, clone size, CDR3 protein, CDR3 DNA. The D gene is left open where the match is weak. Only some rows state a clone size, as once, few, many or a class for expanded clones.

j_gene: TRBJ1-1
v_gene: TRBV6-1
d_gene: TRBD1
abundance: -
CDR3aa: CASSIQGYEYTEAFF
CDR3nt: TGTGCCAGCAGTATACAGGGGTATGAATACACTGAAGCTTTCTTT

j_gene: TRBJ1-2
v_gene: TRBV27
d_gene: -
abundance: -
CDR3aa: CASSFGGLRGYTF
CDR3nt: TGTGCCAGCAGTTTCGGGGGGCTCAGAGGCTACACCTTC

j_gene: TRBJ1-1
v_gene: TRBV2
d_gene: -
abundance: -
CDR3aa: CASSAHHTEAFF
CDR3nt: TGTGCCAGCAGTGCACATCACACTGAAGCTTTCTTT

j_gene: TRBJ1-2
v_gene: TRBV28
d_gene: -
abundance: -
CDR3aa: CASSFGRRELSYGYTF
CDR3nt: TGTGCCAGCAGTTTCGGGCGGAGGGAGTTATCCTATGGCTACACCTTC

j_gene: TRBJ2-7
v_gene: TRBV6-5
d_gene: -
abundance: -
CDR3aa: CASSSLVSEQYF
CDR3nt: TGTGCCAGCAGTTCCCTGGTAAGCGAGCAGTACTTC

j_gene: TRBJ2-2
v_gene: TRBV7-9
d_gene: TRBD1
abundance: -
CDR3aa: CASSLTGGNTGELFF
CDR3nt: TGTGCCAGCAGCTTGACAGGGGGGAACACCGGGGAGCTGTTTTTT

j_gene: TRBJ2-7
v_gene: TRBV11-2
d_gene: TRBD1
abundance: -
CDR3aa: CASSLEGTVGYEQYF
CDR3nt: TGTGCCAGCAGCTTAGAAGGGACAGTGGGCTACGAGCAGTACTTC

j_gene: TRBJ1-2
v_gene: TRBV23-1
d_gene: -
abundance: -
CDR3aa: CASSLRVLANYGYTF
CDR3nt: TGCGCCAGCAGTCTACGGGTTCTAGCGAACTATGGCTACACCTTC

j_gene: TRBJ2-7
v_gene: TRBV7-6
d_gene: TRBD1
abundance: -
CDR3aa: CASSSTGESYEQYF
CDR3nt: TGTGCCAGCAGCTCGACAGGGGAATCCTACGAGCAGTACTTC

j_gene: TRBJ1-6
v_gene: TRBV7-8
d_gene: -
abundance: -
CDR3aa: CASSAELNNSPLHF
CDR3nt: TGTGCCAGCAGCGCGGAGTTAAATAATTCACCCCTCCACTTT

j_gene: TRBJ2-2
v_gene: TRBV28
d_gene: -
abundance: -
CDR3aa: CASSLNRLANTGELFF
CDR3nt: TGTGCCAGCAGTTTAAACAGACTTGCGAACACCGGGGAGCTGTTTTTT

j_gene: TRBJ2-1
v_gene: TRBV1
d_gene: -
abundance: -
CDR3aa: CTSSQRLAGGPVSYNEQFF
CDR3nt: TGCACCAGCAGCCAGCGACTAGCGGGAGGGCCAGTCAGCTACAATGAGCAGTTCTTC

j_gene: TRBJ2-3
v_gene: TRBV5-1
d_gene: TRBD2
abundance: -
CDR3aa: CASSLSGRETDTQYF
CDR3nt: TGCGCCAGCAGCTTGAGCGGGAGAGAAACAGATACGCAGTATTTT

j_gene: TRBJ1-1
v_gene: TRBV6-5
d_gene: TRBD1
abundance: -
CDR3aa: CASSYFRGRTEAFF
CDR3nt: TGTGCCAGCAGTTACTTCAGGGGGAGGACTGAAGCTTTCTTT

j_gene: TRBJ1-1
v_gene: TRBV19
d_gene: -
abundance: -
CDR3aa: CASTRKVSTEAFF
CDR3nt: TGTGCCAGTACTCGGAAGGTCTCCACTGAAGCTTTCTTT

j_gene: TRBJ2-4
v_gene: TRBV30
d_gene: -
abundance: -
CDR3aa: CAWSTGTLSTVNIQYF
CDR3nt: TGTGCCTGGAGTACGGGGACCCTTTCGACGGTAAACATTCAGTACTTC

j_gene: TRBJ2-3
v_gene: TRBV28
d_gene: -
abundance: -
CDR3aa: CASSRSDTQYF
CDR3nt: TGTGCCAGCAGCCGCTCGGACACGCAGTATTTT

j_gene: TRBJ2-1
v_gene: TRBV5-1
d_gene: TRBD2
abundance: -
CDR3aa: CASSKVASGSSDEQFF
CDR3nt: TGCGCCAGCAGCAAGGTGGCTAGCGGGAGTTCGGATGAGCAGTTCTTC

j_gene: TRBJ2-5
v_gene: TRBV5-4
d_gene: -
abundance: -
CDR3aa: CASSPKYQETQYF
CDR3nt: TGTGCCAGCAGCCCCAAGTACCAAGAGACCCAGTACTTC

j_gene: TRBJ1-4
v_gene: TRBV19
d_gene: -
abundance: -
CDR3aa: CASSIRGLNEKLFF
CDR3nt: TGTGCCAGTAGTATACGGGGGCTTAATGAAAAACTGTTTTTT

j_gene: TRBJ2-3
v_gene: TRBV6-5
d_gene: TRBD1
abundance: -
CDR3aa: CASSLLTGGETDTQYF
CDR3nt: TGTGCCAGCAGTTTACTGACAGGGGGAGAAACAGATACGCAGTATTTT

j_gene: TRBJ2-7
v_gene: TRBV5-4
d_gene: TRBD2
abundance: once
CDR3aa: CASSAGLAESYEQYF
CDR3nt: TGTGCCAGCAGCGCCGGACTAGCGGAATCCTACGAGCAGTACTTC

j_gene: TRBJ1-4
v_gene: TRBV7-9
d_gene: -
abundance: -
CDR3aa: CASSLEGPMELFF
CDR3nt: TGTGCCAGCAGCTTGGAGGGACCGATGGAACTGTTTTTT

j_gene: TRBJ2-3
v_gene: TRBV9
d_gene: -
abundance: -
CDR3aa: CASSSQGGKSTDTQYF
CDR3nt: TGTGCCAGCAGCTCCCAGGGGGGAAAGAGCACAGATACGCAGTATTTT

j_gene: TRBJ2-5
v_gene: TRBV7-9
d_gene: TRBD2
abundance: -
CDR3aa: CASSSPGLAGETQYF
CDR3nt: TGTGCCAGCAGCTCCCCCGGACTAGCCGGAGAGACCCAGTACTTC

j_gene: TRBJ2-3
v_gene: TRBV7-3
d_gene: TRBD2
abundance: -
CDR3aa: CASSSPGLATTQYF
CDR3nt: TGTGCCAGCAGCTCCCCGGGACTAGCGACTACGCAGTATTTT

j_gene: TRBJ2-6
v_gene: TRBV19
d_gene: -
abundance: -
CDR3aa: CASTGANVLTF
CDR3nt: TGTGCCAGTACTGGGGCCAACGTCCTGACTTTC

j_gene: TRBJ1-2
v_gene: TRBV19
d_gene: -
abundance: -
CDR3aa: CASSSFSGEGGYTF
CDR3nt: TGTGCCAGTAGTAGCTTCTCAGGGGAAGGAGGCTACACCTTC

j_gene: TRBJ2-4
v_gene: TRBV18
d_gene: -
abundance: -
CDR3aa: CASSPSRRESNIQYF
CDR3nt: TGTGCCAGCTCACCCTCTAGACGGGAGTCTAACATTCAGTACTTC

j_gene: TRBJ1-5
v_gene: TRBV19
d_gene: -
abundance: once
CDR3aa: CASSMWGANQPQHF
CDR3nt: TGTGCCAGTAGTATGTGGGGAGCCAATCAGCCCCAGCATTTT

j_gene: TRBJ2-6
v_gene: TRBV21-1
d_gene: -
abundance: once
CDR3aa: CASSKEGQGTLGANVLTF
CDR3nt: TGTGCCAGCAGCAAAGAGGGACAGGGGACTCTGGGGGCCAACGTCCTGACTTTC

j_gene: TRBJ2-2
v_gene: TRBV30
d_gene: -
abundance: -
CDR3aa: CAWSGDLSYDTGELFF
CDR3nt: TGTGCCTGGAGTGGAGACCTCTCGTACGACACCGGGGAGCTGTTTTTT

j_gene: TRBJ2-7
v_gene: TRBV9
d_gene: -
abundance: few
CDR3aa: CASSVVATGFYEQYF
CDR3nt: TGTGCCAGCAGCGTAGTAGCAACCGGATTCTACGAGCAGTACTTC

j_gene: TRBJ2-7
v_gene: TRBV4-1
d_gene: TRBD2
abundance: -
CDR3aa: CASSLGTSGRSNSYEQYF
CDR3nt: TGCGCCAGCAGCCTTGGGACTAGCGGGCGATCGAACTCCTACGAGCAGTACTTC

j_gene: TRBJ1-6
v_gene: TRBV27
d_gene: TRBD1
abundance: -
CDR3aa: CASNRGLGSPLHF
CDR3nt: TGTGCCAGCAACAGGGGGCTGGGCTCACCCCTCCACTTT

j_gene: TRBJ1-2
v_gene: TRBV18
d_gene: TRBD1
abundance: -
CDR3aa: CASSEIGWDSYGYTF
CDR3nt: TGTGCCAGCTCAGAGATAGGCTGGGACAGCTATGGCTACACCTTC

j_gene: TRBJ2-1
v_gene: TRBV28
d_gene: TRBD1
abundance: -
CDR3aa: CASRGYGTAPYNEQFF
CDR3nt: TGTGCCAGCAGGGGGTATGGGACAGCTCCATACAATGAGCAGTTCTTC

j_gene: TRBJ2-1
v_gene: TRBV19
d_gene: TRBD2
abundance: -
CDR3aa: CASKMTSGSFSYNEQFF
CDR3nt: TGTGCCAGTAAAATGACTAGCGGGAGTTTCTCCTACAATGAGCAGTTCTTC

j_gene: TRBJ1-6
v_gene: TRBV10-1
d_gene: -
abundance: -
CDR3aa: CASSLTGNSPLHF
CDR3nt: TGCGCCAGCAGTCTCACTGGAAATTCACCCCTCCACTTT

j_gene: TRBJ1-1
v_gene: TRBV7-8
d_gene: -
abundance: -
CDR3aa: CASSFRGQNTEAFF
CDR3nt: TGTGCCAGCAGCTTCCGGGGGCAGAACACTGAAGCTTTCTTT

j_gene: TRBJ2-2
v_gene: TRBV13
d_gene: -
abundance: once
CDR3aa: CASSRPDSKNTGELFF
CDR3nt: TGTGCCAGCAGCCGACCCGATAGCAAGAACACCGGGGAGCTGTTTTTT

j_gene: TRBJ2-7
v_gene: TRBV11-2
d_gene: TRBD1
abundance: -
CDR3aa: CASSLVGQGAFAYEQYF
CDR3nt: TGTGCCAGCAGCTTAGTTGGTCAGGGGGCTTTCGCCTACGAGCAGTACTTC

j_gene: TRBJ2-5
v_gene: TRBV19
d_gene: -
abundance: -
CDR3aa: CASSRAVQETQYF
CDR3nt: TGTGCCAGTAGTCGAGCGGTCCAAGAGACCCAGTACTTC

j_gene: TRBJ1-5
v_gene: TRBV6-1
d_gene: TRBD1
abundance: -
CDR3aa: CASSAGQGGSSNQPQHF
CDR3nt: TGTGCCAGCAGTGCTGGACAGGGGGGTTCTAGCAATCAGCCCCAGCATTTT

j_gene: TRBJ2-3
v_gene: TRBV28
d_gene: TRBD2
abundance: -
CDR3aa: CASSLFALAGGTSTDTQYF
CDR3nt: TGTGCCAGCAGTTTATTCGCACTAGCGGGAGGGACTAGCACAGATACGCAGTATTTT

j_gene: TRBJ2-7
v_gene: TRBV15
d_gene: TRBD1
abundance: -
CDR3aa: CATSRGGQAHYEQYF
CDR3nt: TGTGCCACCAGCAGAGGGGGACAGGCTCACTACGAGCAGTACTTC

j_gene: TRBJ2-5
v_gene: TRBV6-6
d_gene: -
abundance: -
CDR3aa: CASSTVETQYF
CDR3nt: TGTGCCAGCAGTACGGTTGAGACCCAGTACTTC

j_gene: TRBJ1-2
v_gene: TRBV7-9
d_gene: -
abundance: -
CDR3aa: CASSLGTAPISNYGYTF
CDR3nt: TGTGCCAGCAGCTTAGGGACTGCTCCCATTTCTAACTATGGCTACACCTTC

j_gene: TRBJ2-2
v_gene: TRBV9
d_gene: -
abundance: -
CDR3aa: CASSVIANTGELFF
CDR3nt: TGTGCCAGCAGCGTAATAGCGAACACCGGGGAGCTGTTTTTT